These 30 T cell receptor beta chains were sequenced from one sample in a study of shared clonotypes between healthy human individuals. The protocol was immunoSEQ multiplex PCR, while the TCRdb copy is restricted to in-frame clones and leaves out a portion. The sample consists of millions of clones, about 92% of them appearing once. Terminally differentiated effector memory CD45RA+ cells were left out of the naive CD8 fraction, which was CD45RO-negative and positively selected for CCR7. Sequencing input: naive CD8+ T cells from PBMCs. Every receptor here comes from a man aged 18 to 30 in good health. Some clones in this sample may be carry-over from other donors' samples.

The rearrangement links TRBV13 to TRBJ1-3, with unresolved D. CDR3 length: 15 amino acids. V lost 1 base and J lost 5, with 12 bases in between. Germline V lookup: CDR1 PRHDT, CDR2 FYEKMQ (reference sequence). The CDR3 DNA is TGTGCCAGCAGCTTAGATCGACATAGGAGAAACACCATATATTTT. Translation: CASSLDRHRRNTIYF.

This chain links TRBV9 with TRBJ2-1; D remains ambiguous. The CDR3 covers 11 residues. Germline CDR1 reads SGDLS; CDR2 reads YYNGEE. Trimming shortened V by 3 bases and J by 8 bases, and 6 bases separated the two germline ends. In nucleotides, the CDR3 is TGTGCCAGCAGCGGCGCAGATGAGCAGTTCTTC. Protein sequence: CASSGADEQFF.

This clone has only one observation. The rearrangement uses TRBV5-1 and TRBJ2-7; D perhaps matches TRBD2 (6 bases). Germline CDR1 reads SGHRS; CDR2 reads YFSETQ. CDR3 length: 15 residues. V gave up 4 bases and J gave up 0 bases, with 14 bases separating them. The chain's CDR3 is CASSPSGGSSYEQYF. The DNA of the CDR3 is TGCGCCAGCAGCCCTTCCGGGGGAAGCTCCTACGAGCAGTACTTC.

The V call is TRBV28, the J call TRBJ2-4; D may be TRBD2 (5 bases). V lost 6 bases, J lost 8 bases, and 17 bases lay in between. The CDR3 totals 14 residues. Germline CDR1 reads MDHEN; CDR2 reads SYDVKM. CDR3 loop: CASRTPLPGDIQYF. The CDR3 DNA reads TGTGCCAGCAGAACACCCCTCCCCGGGGACATTCAGTACTTC.

This rearrangement joins TRBV27 to TRBJ1-3; D not certain. The CDR3 loop spans 14 amino acids. Trimming took 6 bases from V and 3 from J, leaving 12 bases between them. Looked up from germline, CDR1 is MNHEY and CDR2 is SMNVEV (reference sequence). The CDR3, as DNA: TGTGCCAGCAGGAAGAGGGAAGATGGAAACACCATATATTTT. Its protein is CASRKREDGNTIYF.

The chain combines TRBV21-1 with TRBJ2-2; the table's TRBD2 call for D was not verified on the DNA. TRBV21-1 has pseudogene status. The CDR3 covers 16 residues. The CDR3: CASSIPPGLTTGELFF. The DNA of the CDR3 is TGTGCCAGCAGCATACCACCGGGACTTACCACCGGGGAGCTGTTTTTT.

The genes are TRBV19 and TRBJ2-3; 8 bases align to TRBD2. The ends lost 11 bases at V and 3 bases at J; junction bases unmatched: 13. Germline CDR1 is LNHDA and CDR2 is SQIVND (reference sequence). The CDR3 loop spans 15 amino acids. Written as DNA, the CDR3 is TGTGCCGCAAGTTCCCGGGCGGGAGGAACAGATACGCAGTATTTT. It translates to CAASSRAGGTDTQYF.

The chain recombines TRBV4-1 with TRBJ2-3; the D gene is possibly TRBD1 (5 bases). There are 14 residues in the CDR3. Germline CDR1 reads MGHRA; CDR2 reads YSYEKL. The V end was cut by 4 bases, the J end by 2 bases, with 10 bases between. This chain's CDR3 is CASSPMTATDTQYF. DNA for the CDR3: TGCGCCAGCAGCCCGATGACAGCCACAGATACGCAGTATTTT.

The chain carries TRBV4-2 and TRBJ2-5; 8 nucleotides match TRBD2. Germline V gene data show CDR1 as LGHNA and CDR2 as YNFKEQ. Trimming at V came to 0 bases and at J to 5 bases, leaving 8 bases not matched to a gene. The CDR3 loop spans 16 amino acids. The CDR3 loop reads CASSQDEGTRGETQYF. The CDR3 DNA sequence: TGTGCCAGCAGCCAAGATGAAGGGACTAGAGGGGAGACCCAGTACTTC.

The chain uses TRBV9 and TRBJ1-1, with 9 bases identical to TRBD1. Germline V gene lookup returns CDR1 SGDLS and CDR2 YYNGEE. J lost 6 bases, V lost 0 bases, and 6 bases had no gene match. The CDR3 is 15 amino acids. Written as DNA, the CDR3 is TGTGCCAGCAGCGTAGGAGCACAGGGGGCCTCTGAAGCTTTCTTT. Amino acid sequence: CASSVGAQGASEAFF.

The CDR3 DNA is TGTGCCAGCAGCGTAGATGGGTCACCTGGGGCCAACGTCCTGACTTTC. This codes for CASSVDGSPGANVLTF. V and J are TRBV9 and TRBJ2-6; no firm D call. Germline V gene lookup returns CDR1 SGDLS and CDR2 YYNGEE. The V gene lost 0 bases and the J gene lost 2 bases, with 9 bases spanning the gap. The CDR3 runs to 16 residues.

The chain has TRBV7-8 and TRBJ2-3; D perhaps matches TRBD2 (7 bases). The CDR3 length is 15 residues. Trimming stripped 5 bases from V and 6 bases from J, with 18 bases between. Per germline, CDR1 SGHVS and CDR2 FQNEAQ. The CDR3 DNA reads TGTGCCAGCAGCCCGGGGGGCCCGGTTGGGGATACGCAGTATTTT. This gives the protein CASSPGGPVGDTQYF.

The chain uses TRBV4-2 and TRBJ2-1; D possibly corresponds to TRBD2 (6 bases). The V gene's germline CDR1 is LGHNA and CDR2 YNFKEQ. Trimming removed 6 bases at V and 4 bases at J, with 13 bases between. The CDR3 consists of 14 residues. CDR3 loop: CASRGGSGYNEQFF. In nucleotides, the CDR3 is TGTGCCAGCAGAGGAGGGAGCGGGTACAATGAGCAGTTCTTC.

The CDR3 region has the DNA TGTGCCAGCAGCTTAACGGGCGGGAGTCTGGAGACCCAGTACTTC. It is translated as CASSLTGGSLETQYF. The rearrangement joins TRBV7-3 to TRBJ2-5; 7 bases match TRBD2. CDR1 and CDR2 (germline): SGHTA, FQGTGA. The J segment lost 5 bases and the V segment lost 0 bases, leaving 6 bases of the junction unmatched. The CDR3 runs to 15 residues.

This chain joins TRBV4-1 and TRBJ1-1, with D unclear. V lost 7 bases to trimming and J lost 0 bases, with 15 bases between them. This CDR3 is 15 amino acids long. Germline lookup yields CDR1 MGHRA and CDR2 YSYEKL. The CDR3 loop reads CASKVQVVMNTEAFF. CDR3 bases: TGCGCCAGCAAGGTCCAGGTGGTGATGAACACTGAAGCTTTCTTT.

The chain recombines TRBV9 with TRBJ1-4; D is unresolved. CDR1 is SGDLS, CDR2 YYNGEE, per germline. Trimming took 3 bases from V and 5 from J, leaving 8 bases between them. This CDR3 spans 13 amino acids. CDR3 nucleotides: TGTGCCAGCAGCGGAAGTGGGAATGAAAAACTGTTTTTT. Its protein is CASSGSGNEKLFF.

This clone was seen once. The genes are TRBV28 and TRBJ2-3; TRBD2 aligns across 7 bases. Trimming removed 3 bases from V and 3 bases from J; junction bases left unmatched: 15. Germline V gives CDR1 MDHEN, CDR2 SYDVKM. The CDR3 totals 18 residues. CDR3 sequence: CASSFQLAGRTTTDTQYF. For the CDR3, the DNA is TGTGCCAGCAGTTTCCAGTTAGCGGGCAGGACTACTACAGATACGCAGTATTTT.

The rearrangement uses TRBV28 and TRBJ2-7; D gene ambiguous. The V and J ends lost 3 bases and 0 bases respectively, with 18 bases between them. Germline CDR1 is MDHEN and CDR2 is SYDVKM. This CDR3 spans 17 amino acids. CDR3 bases: TGTGCCAGCAGTTTCAGTTCGGTGGTGCAGAGCTCCTACGAGCAGTACTTC. It encodes CASSFSSVVQSSYEQYF.

This chain links TRBV6-5 with TRBJ1-4; no clear D. V lost 6 bases, J lost 7 bases, and 15 bases lay in between. CDR1 and CDR2 (germline): MNHEY, SVGAGI. This CDR3 has 14 amino acids. This CDR3 reads CASSQELGGEKLFF. The CDR3 coding sequence is TGTGCCAGCAGCCAGGAACTCGGAGGTGAAAAACTGTTTTTT.

The J gene is TRBJ2-1, the V gene TRBV7-9; no clear D. Germline lookup yields CDR1 SEHNR and CDR2 FQNEAQ (reference sequence). With 1 base removed from V and 5 bases from J, the gap between germline ends came to 12 bases. The CDR3 length is 15 residues. CDR3 in amino acids: CASSLGKVQNNEQFF. The CDR3, as DNA: TGTGCCAGCAGCTTAGGGAAGGTACAGAACAATGAGCAGTTCTTC.

CDR3 in amino acids: CASSADGRGADTQYF. The CDR3 DNA reads TGTGCCAGCAGCGCAGACGGCAGGGGCGCAGATACGCAGTATTTT. This chain uses TRBV9 with TRBJ2-3; maybe TRBD1 (6 bases). V was trimmed by 3 bases and J by 4 bases, leaving 15 bases between them. This CDR3 has 15 amino acids. Germline CDR1 reads SGDLS; CDR2 reads YYNGEE.

The rearrangement links TRBV4-3 to TRBJ2-7, with D uncertain. Germline assignment: CDR1 LGHNA and CDR2 YSLEER. CDR3 length: 18 amino acids. With 0 bases removed from V and 3 bases from J, the gap between germline ends came to 21 bases. The CDR3 loop reads CASSQDLGVHPRHYEQYF. The CDR3 DNA follows: TGCGCCAGCAGCCAAGATCTTGGTGTACACCCTAGGCACTACGAGCAGTACTTC.

Only one count was recorded for this clone. The chain is built from TRBV4-3 and TRBJ2-1, with 8 bases lining up with TRBD2. The V gene's germline CDR1 is LGHNA and CDR2 YSLEER. The CDR3 extends over 16 amino acids. V trimming: 2 bases; J trimming: 5 bases; junction bases outside the gene matches: 8. CDR3 sequence reads: CASSQWGAGGDNEQFF. The CDR3 bases are TGCGCCAGCAGCCAATGGGGGGCGGGAGGAGACAATGAGCAGTTCTTC.

The gene calls are TRBV29-1 and TRBJ2-7; 15 nucleotides align to TRBD2. The length of the CDR3 is 15 residues. From germline, CDR1 is SQVTM and CDR2 ANQGSEA. V lost 6 bases, J lost 4 bases, and 7 bases stayed unmatched. The CDR3 spells CSVVGGLAGGYEQYF. CDR3 coding DNA: TGCAGCGTAGTAGGGGGACTAGCGGGAGGATACGAGCAGTACTTC.

This clone has only one observation. This same CDR3 is encoded by further DNA sequences in the sample. The gene calls are TRBV9 and TRBJ2-6; the D is unclear. V lost 7 bases and J lost 0, with 2 bases in between. Per germline, CDR1 SGDLS and CDR2 YYNGEE. The CDR3 has 12 amino acids. Here the CDR3 reads CASLSGANVLTF. CDR3 DNA: TGTGCCAGCCTCTCTGGGGCCAACGTCCTGACTTTC.

The gene calls are TRBV18 and TRBJ1-4; TRBD1 matches 9 bases. The germline V gene has CDR1 KGHSH and CDR2 LQKENI. The V gene end was trimmed by 0 bases and the J gene end by 4 bases; junction bases not matched to a gene: 9. The CDR3 length is 18 residues. The CDR3 DNA reads TGTGCCAGCTCACCACCCAGGACAGGGGCATCCTATAATGAAAAACTGTTTTTT. Its protein is CASSPPRTGASYNEKLFF.

The chain is built from TRBV21-1 and TRBJ2-5; TRBD1, as called in the table, went unchecked against the DNA. TRBV21-1 is deemed a pseudogene. The CDR3 runs to 15 residues. CDR3 nucleotide sequence: TGTGCCAGCAGCAAAGCCGGGACAGAGCAAGAGACCCAGTACTTC. This encodes CASSKAGTEQETQYF.

This clone has more than one count but fewer than ten. The genes are TRBV5-6 and TRBJ2-7; 8 bases map to TRBD1. Germline assignment: CDR1 SGHDT and CDR2 YYEEEE. Trimming took 0 bases from V and 4 from J; bases not matched to a gene: 6. The CDR3 spans 15 residues. CDR3 in DNA: TGTGCCAGCAGCTTGGAGCAGGGGGCGCGGTACGAGCAGTACTTC. Translated: CASSLEQGARYEQYF.

The chain couples TRBV2 to TRBJ1-5, with no clear D. The CDR3 totals 16 residues. CDR1 is SNHLY, CDR2 FYNNEI, per germline. The V end was cut by 6 bases, the J end by 3 bases, with 18 bases between. The CDR3 sequence is CASRGAGSGFNQPQHF. The DNA for the CDR3 is TGTGCCAGCAGGGGCGCGGGGAGTGGGTTCAATCAGCCCCAGCATTTT.

The gene calls are TRBV28 and TRBJ1-4; no firm D call. Trimming shortened V by 6 bases and J by 7 bases, and 30 bases separated the two germline ends. The CDR3 is made up of 19 amino acids. Germline V gene lookup returns CDR1 MDHEN and CDR2 SYDVKM. The CDR3 here is CASRPLIPDEGLLGEKLFF. CDR3 sequence (DNA): TGTGCCAGCAGACCCTTGATCCCGGACGAAGGCCTATTAGGTGAAAAACTGTTTTTT.